Each of the 7 T cell receptor beta chains below was sequenced from the same sample in a study of T cells after yellow fever vaccination. TCRdb re-called the 5' RACE reads through MiXCR, storing one row per CDR3 protein. The table lists roughly 500,000 distinct CDR3 sequences, 15% to 20% of them singletons. Sequencing used PBMCs, obtained 15 days after the yellow fever booster vaccination. The receptors stem from a man aged 25-45 years who received the YFV17D yellow fever vaccine.

This clonotype was picked up a small number of times. The V gene is TRBV5-5, the J gene TRBJ1-2; possibly TRBD1 for D (6 bases). Per the germline V gene, CDR1 is SGHKS and CDR2 is YYEKEE (reference sequence). The CDR3 loop spans 16 amino acids. Deletions cut 0 bases from V and 3 bases from J, with 15 bases between. As DNA, the CDR3 is TGTGCCAGCAGCTTGGGAGGGACACAAACCCACTATGGCTACACCTTC. The encoded protein is CASSLGGTQTHYGYTF.

This clonotype has only a few counts. This rearrangement joins TRBV7-8 to TRBJ2-1; TRBD1 matches at 8 bases. Trimming at V came to 6 bases and at J to 3 bases, leaving 4 bases not matched to a gene. Germline V CDR1 and CDR2: SGHVS, FQNEAQ. There are 14 residues in the CDR3. DNA for the CDR3: TGTGCCAGCAGTCCGACAGGGGTCTACAATGAGCAGTTCTTC. Protein: CASSPTGVYNEQFF.

This clonotype turned up a few times. The CDR3 DNA follows: TGTGCCAGCAGCCCCAGTGATAGATCGGAAGATACGCAGTATTTT. Its translation is CASSPSDRSEDTQYF. The chain employs TRBV7-6 and TRBJ2-3, with no clear D. Germline CDR1 and CDR2: SGHVS and FNYEAQ. The CDR3 contains 15 residues. Between the trimmed V and J ends, which lost 5 bases and 5 bases, there was a span of 17 bases.

This sequence joins TRBV15 and TRBJ1-6; D not certain. There are 13 residues in the CDR3. Deletions cut 1 base from V and 7 bases from J, with 5 bases between. Germline CDR1 is LNHNV and CDR2 is YYDKDF (reference sequence). The CDR3 loop reads CATSRAVNSPLHF. Here the CDR3 DNA reads TGTGCCACCAGCAGAGCCGTGAATTCACCCCTCCACTTT.

This clonotype was detected only a few times. The chain is built from TRBV4-3 and TRBJ2-1, with 7 bases fitting TRBD2. The CDR3 is made up of 15 amino acids. From germline, CDR1 is LGHNA and CDR2 YSLEER. The junction had 11 bases not matched to a gene; V was cut back by 7 bases and J by 5 bases. CDR3 DNA: TGCGCCAGCACCCTATCTAGCGGCTTCAACAATGAGCAGTTCTTC. Protein product: CASTLSSGFNNEQFF.

This clonotype appeared a few times. CDR3 sequence (DNA): TGTGCCACCATACAGGGCCCAGATACGCAGTATTTT. Protein sequence: CATIQGPDTQYF. This chain connects TRBV24-1 to TRBJ2-3; D possibly corresponds to TRBD1 (6 bases). Per the germline V gene, CDR1 is KGHDR and CDR2 is SFDVKD. This CDR3 comprises 12 residues. Trimming took 8 bases from V and 4 from J, leaving 9 bases between them.

This clonotype was recorded a few times. This chain connects TRBV11-2 to TRBJ2-1; 12 bases line up with TRBD2. Germline lookup yields CDR1 SGHAT and CDR2 FQNNGV. The V and J ends lost 3 bases and 0 bases, in that order; junction bases with no gene match: 15. The CDR3 contains 21 residues. CDR3 residues: CASSFPKMKGLAGPSYNEQFF. As DNA, the CDR3 is TGTGCCAGCAGCTTCCCGAAGATGAAAGGACTAGCGGGACCCTCCTACAATGAGCAGTTCTTC.